This TCR beta chain was sequenced in a study of T cell repertoires in cytomegalovirus infection. TCRdb ran MiXCR on the reads and lists one entry per CDR3 protein. The sample shows nearly 700,000 distinct CDR3 sequences, 30% to 40% of them seen only once. The study, taken as a whole, reports: Dominant in the ex vivo response were TCR beta clonotypes restricted by HLA-C and specific for CMV.

About this clonotype itself: The antigen remains unidentified.

This CDR3 comprises 16 residues. Trimming took 5 bases from V and 4 from J; bases not matched to a gene: 9. Germline V gives CDR1 SGHNT, CDR2 YENEEA. This clonotype was obtained from a human donor in good health (CMV status not recorded). Some clones in this sample may be carry-over from other donors' samples. Sequencing was performed on cultured PBMCs, taken from culture after CMV antigen stimulation. This chain connects TRBV11-3 to TRBJ2-2; 8 nucleotides line up with TRBD1. The CDR3 coding sequence is TGTGCCAGCAGCCCTACTGGGACAGGCGGCACCGGGGAGCTGTTTTTT. Amino acids: CASSPTGTGGTGELFF.